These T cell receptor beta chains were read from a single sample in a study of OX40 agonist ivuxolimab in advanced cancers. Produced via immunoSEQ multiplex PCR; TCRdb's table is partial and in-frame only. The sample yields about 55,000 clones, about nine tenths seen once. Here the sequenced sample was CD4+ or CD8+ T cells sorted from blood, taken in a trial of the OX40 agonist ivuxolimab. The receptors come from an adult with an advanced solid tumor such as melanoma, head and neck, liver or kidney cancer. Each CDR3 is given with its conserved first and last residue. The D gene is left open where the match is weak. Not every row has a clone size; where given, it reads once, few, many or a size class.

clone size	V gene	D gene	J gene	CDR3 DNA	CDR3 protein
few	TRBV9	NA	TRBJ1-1	TGTGCCTCAAAAAAAGGGGGGGATAACACTGAAGCTTTCTTT	CASKKGGDNTEAFF
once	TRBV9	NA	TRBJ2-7	TGTGCCAGCAGCGTAGCTCACGGGGGAGCAAACGAGCAGTACTTC	CASSVAHGGANEQYF
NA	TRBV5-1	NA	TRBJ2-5	TGCGCCAGCAGCTCTCTTGGCGGCACCCAAGAGACCCAGTACTTC	CASSSLGGTQETQYF
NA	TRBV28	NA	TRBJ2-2	TGTGCCAGCAGTTTGACACTAGTAGAGGGGCGTTATTCCGGGGAGCTGTTTTTT	CASSLTLVEGRYSGELFF
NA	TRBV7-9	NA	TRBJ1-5	TGTGCCAGCAGCCCGCACAGGGACAATCAGCCCCAGCATTTT	CASSPHRDNQPQHF
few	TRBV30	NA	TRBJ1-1	TGTGCCTGGAACGGTGGGACTGAAGCTTTCTTT	CAWNGGTEAFF
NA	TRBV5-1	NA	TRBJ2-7	TGCGCCAGCAGCTTGGTGACAGATTCCTACGAGCAGTACTTC	CASSLVTDSYEQYF
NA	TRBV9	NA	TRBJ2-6	TGTGCCAGCAGCGTAGTTCCTGGGGCCAACGTCCTGACTTTC	CASSVVPGANVLTF
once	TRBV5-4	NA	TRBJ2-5	TGTGCCAGCAGCGTAGGGCCCACCGCCGAGACCCAGTACTTC	CASSVGPTAETQYF
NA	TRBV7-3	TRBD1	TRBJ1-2	TGTGCCAGCAGCTCGGGACAGGGAATGGGTGGCTACACCTTC	CASSSGQGMGGYTF
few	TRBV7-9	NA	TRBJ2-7	TGTGCCAGCAGCTTAGTCGACGACCGCCGGTACTTC	CASSLVDDRRYF
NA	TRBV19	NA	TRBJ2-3	TGTGCCAGTAGAACTCACTGGGGACCAGATACGCAGTATTTT	CASRTHWGPDTQYF
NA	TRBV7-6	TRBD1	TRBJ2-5	TGTGCCAGCAGCCCACAGGGGTGGGAGACCCAGTACTTC	CASSPQGWETQYF
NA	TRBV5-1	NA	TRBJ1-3	TGCGCCAGCAGCTTGGCAGGGCGAGAAAACACCATATATTTT	CASSLAGRENTIYF
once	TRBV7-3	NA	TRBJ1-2	TGTGCCAGCAGCTCGCGGACCTTTAACTATGGCTACACCTTC	CASSSRTFNYGYTF
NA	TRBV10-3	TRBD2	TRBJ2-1	TGTGCCATCAAGGCGGGAGTGGGAGATGAGCAGTTCTTC	CAIKAGVGDEQFF
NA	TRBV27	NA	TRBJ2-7	TGTGCCAGCAGTTTAAGGGACTCCTACGAGCAGTACTTC	CASSLRDSYEQYF
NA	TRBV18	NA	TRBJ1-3	TGTGCCAGCTCACCACAGGGCCACCTCTCTGGAAACACCATATATTTT	CASSPQGHLSGNTIYF
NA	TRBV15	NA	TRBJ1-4	TGTGCCACCAGCAGTCGAACGACAACTAATGAAAAACTGTTTTTT	CATSSRTTTNEKLFF
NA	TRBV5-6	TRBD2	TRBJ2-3	TGTGCCAGCAGCCCTGGACTAGCGGGGAGCACAGATACGCAGTATTTT	CASSPGLAGSTDTQYF
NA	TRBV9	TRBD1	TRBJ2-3	TGTGCCAGCAGCGGAGGGACAGAATTTTACACAGATACGCAGTATTTT	CASSGGTEFYTDTQYF
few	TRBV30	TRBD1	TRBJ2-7	TGTGCCTGGGAGACAGGGACCTACGAGCAGTACTTC	CAWETGTYEQYF
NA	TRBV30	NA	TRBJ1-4	TGTGCCTGGAGTAGGGGCAGGGATGAAAAACTGTTTTTT	CAWSRGRDEKLFF
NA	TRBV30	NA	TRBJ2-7	TGTGCCTGGAGAGGGGTCCACGAGCAGTACTTC	CAWRGVHEQYF
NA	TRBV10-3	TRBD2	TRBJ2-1	TGTGCCATCAGGCCGTCTAGCGGGGGCTCCTACAATGAGCAGTTCTTC	CAIRPSSGGSYNEQFF
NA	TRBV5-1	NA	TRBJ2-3	TGCGCCAGCAGCTTGGCGAGCGGAGGGGCGGGTAGCACAGATACGCAGTATTTT	CASSLASGGAGSTDTQYF
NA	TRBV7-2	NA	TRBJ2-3	TGTGCCAGCAGCTTAGGGGGAACAGATACGCAGTATTTT	CASSLGGTDTQYF
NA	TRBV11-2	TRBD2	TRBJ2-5	TGTGCCAGCAGCGAGGGACTAGCGGGAGGGGAGACCCAGTACTTC	CASSEGLAGGETQYF
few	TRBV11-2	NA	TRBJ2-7	TGTGCCAGCAGCTTTCAGGACGGGACCTACGAGCAGTACTTC	CASSFQDGTYEQYF
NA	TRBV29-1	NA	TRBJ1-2	TGCAGCGGGCGTCTAGGTCCCTATGGCTACACCTTC	CSGRLGPYGYTF
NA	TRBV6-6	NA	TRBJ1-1	TGTGCCAGCAGTCCCCCGCAGGGAAACATGAACACTGAAGCTTTCTTT	CASSPPQGNMNTEAFF
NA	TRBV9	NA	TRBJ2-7	TGTGCCAGCAGCGCCTTGTGGGGAGGAGGTGAGCAGTACTTC	CASSALWGGGEQYF
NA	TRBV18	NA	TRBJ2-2	TGTGCCAGCTCACTCACCGCAGGGATCGGGGAGCTGTTTTTT	CASSLTAGIGELFF
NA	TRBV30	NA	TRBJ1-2	TGTGCCTGGACGCTCACCCGCGTTAACTATGGCTACACCTTC	CAWTLTRVNYGYTF
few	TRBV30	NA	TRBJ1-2	TGTGCCTGGAGTGTGTTCCGGACAGATTATGATGGCTACACCTTC	CAWSVFRTDYDGYTF
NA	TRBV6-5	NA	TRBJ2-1	TGTGCCAGCACCGCTCCGGGACCCCGTTATGAGCAGTTCTTC	CASTAPGPRYEQFF
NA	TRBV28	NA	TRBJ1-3	TGTGCCAGCAGCCCGTTCTTGGGGCAGGACGGAAACACCATATATTTT	CASSPFLGQDGNTIYF
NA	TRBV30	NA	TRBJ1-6	TGTGCCTGGAGTGGGCTCCGTGGGGGATCGAAGTCACCCCTCCACTTT	CAWSGLRGGSKSPLHF
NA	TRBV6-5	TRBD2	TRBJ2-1	TGTGCCAGCACGGCGCGGGAGAATTACAATGAGCAGTTCTTC	CASTARENYNEQFF
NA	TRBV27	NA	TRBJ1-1	TGTGCCAGCAGTTTAAGGGGGACGGCTGAAGCTTTCTTT	CASSLRGTAEAFF
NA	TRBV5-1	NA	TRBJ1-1	TGCGCCAGTAGGGCAGGAGGACTAAAGTCGGATAACACTGAAGCTTTCTTT	CASRAGGLKSDNTEAFF
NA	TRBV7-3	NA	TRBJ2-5	TGTGCCAGCAGCTTAACTGGGGGGGCAGGTACGGAGGAGACCCAGTACTTC	CASSLTGGAGTEETQYF
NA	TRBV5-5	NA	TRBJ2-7	TGTGCCAGCAGCTTTGACGGCTTCTCCTACGAGCAGTACTTC	CASSFDGFSYEQYF
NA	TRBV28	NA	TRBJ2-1	TGTGCCAGCACCTCGGGGGTTTTGGCCAATGAGCAGTTCTTC	CASTSGVLANEQFF
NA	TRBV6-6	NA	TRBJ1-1	TGTGCCAGCGGTAACACTGAAGCTTTCTTT	CASGNTEAFF
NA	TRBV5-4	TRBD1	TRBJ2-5	TGTGCCAGCAGCTCCGGGACAGGGGCCCGGGAGACCCAGTACTTC	CASSSGTGARETQYF
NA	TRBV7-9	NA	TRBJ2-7	TGTGCGGCGGAAAGCAGGTCTTCCTACGAGCAGTACTTC	CAAESRSSYEQYF
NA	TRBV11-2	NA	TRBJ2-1	TGTGCCAGCAGCTCAAGAGAATCCAATGAGCAGTTCTTC	CASSSRESNEQFF
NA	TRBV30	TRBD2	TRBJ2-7	TGTGCCAGCAGAAGACTAGCGGGGTACGAGCAGTACTTC	CASRRLAGYEQYF
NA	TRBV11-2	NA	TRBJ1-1	TGTGCCAGCAGGAAGGAGGGACAACGAAACACTGAAGCTTTCTTT	CASRKEGQRNTEAFF
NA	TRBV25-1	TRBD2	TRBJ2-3	TGTGCCAGCAGTGAGGTAGCGGGGAATACGCAGTATTTT	CASSEVAGNTQYF
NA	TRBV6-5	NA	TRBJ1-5	TGTGCCAGCGCCAGAAGGGGTGATAGCAATCAGCCCCAGCATTTT	CASARRGDSNQPQHF
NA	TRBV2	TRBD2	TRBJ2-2	TGTGCCAGCAGGGTGGGGACTAGCGCGAACACCGGGGAGCTGTTTTTT	CASRVGTSANTGELFF
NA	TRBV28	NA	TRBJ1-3	TGTGCCAGCAGTTTAACTGGCTTCGTAACGGGGGAAAACACCATATATTTT	CASSLTGFVTGENTIYF